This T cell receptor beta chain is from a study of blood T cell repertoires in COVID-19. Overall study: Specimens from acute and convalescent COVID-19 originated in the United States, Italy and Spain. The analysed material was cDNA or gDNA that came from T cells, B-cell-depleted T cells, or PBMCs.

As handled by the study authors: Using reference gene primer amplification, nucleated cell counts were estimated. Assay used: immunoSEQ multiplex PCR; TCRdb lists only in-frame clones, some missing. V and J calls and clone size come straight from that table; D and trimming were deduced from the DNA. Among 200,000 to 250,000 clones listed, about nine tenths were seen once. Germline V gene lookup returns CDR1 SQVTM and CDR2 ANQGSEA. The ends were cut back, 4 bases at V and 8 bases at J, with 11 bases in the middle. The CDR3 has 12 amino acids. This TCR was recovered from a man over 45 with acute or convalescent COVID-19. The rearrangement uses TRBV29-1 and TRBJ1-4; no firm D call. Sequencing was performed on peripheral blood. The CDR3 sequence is CSVGAISEKLFF. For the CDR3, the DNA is TGCAGCGTTGGGGCGATTTCAGAAAAACTGTTTTTT.